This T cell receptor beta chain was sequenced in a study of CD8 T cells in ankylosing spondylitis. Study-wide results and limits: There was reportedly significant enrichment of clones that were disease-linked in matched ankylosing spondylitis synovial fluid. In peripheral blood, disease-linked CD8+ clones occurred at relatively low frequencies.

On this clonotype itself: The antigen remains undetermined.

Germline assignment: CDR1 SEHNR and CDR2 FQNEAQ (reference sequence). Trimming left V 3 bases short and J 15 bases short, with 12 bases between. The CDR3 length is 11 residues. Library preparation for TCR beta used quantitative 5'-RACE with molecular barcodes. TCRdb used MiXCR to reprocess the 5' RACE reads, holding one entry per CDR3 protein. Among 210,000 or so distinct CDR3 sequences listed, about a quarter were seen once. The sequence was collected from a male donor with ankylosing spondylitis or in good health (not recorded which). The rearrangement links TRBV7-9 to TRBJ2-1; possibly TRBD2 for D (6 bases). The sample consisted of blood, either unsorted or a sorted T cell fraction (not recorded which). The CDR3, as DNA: TGTGCCAGCAGCTTTGGGACTCGGCCGTTCTTC. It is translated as CASSFGTRPFF.